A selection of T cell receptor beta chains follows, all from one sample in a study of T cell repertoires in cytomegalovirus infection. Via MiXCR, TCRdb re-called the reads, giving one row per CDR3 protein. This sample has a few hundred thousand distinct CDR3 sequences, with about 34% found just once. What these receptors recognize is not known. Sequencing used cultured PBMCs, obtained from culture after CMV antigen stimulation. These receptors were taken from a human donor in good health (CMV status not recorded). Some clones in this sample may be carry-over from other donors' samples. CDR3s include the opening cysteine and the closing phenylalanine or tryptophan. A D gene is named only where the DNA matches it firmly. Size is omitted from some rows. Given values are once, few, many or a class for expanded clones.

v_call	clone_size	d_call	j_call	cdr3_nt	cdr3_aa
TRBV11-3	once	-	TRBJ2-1	TGTGCCAGCAGCTTAGAGTTCCCTGATGAGCAGTTCTTC	CASSLEFPDEQFF
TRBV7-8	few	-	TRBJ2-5	TGTGCCAGCAGCTTACCTGTGGTGGAGACCCAGTACTTC	CASSLPVVETQYF
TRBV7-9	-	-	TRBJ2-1	TGTGCCAGCAGCCGGCGGGATTCCCCCTACAATGAGCAGTTCTTC	CASSRRDSPYNEQFF
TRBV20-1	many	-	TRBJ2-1	TGCAGTGCTACTGACGTCGGGGATTACAATGAGCAGTTCTTC	CSATDVGDYNEQFF
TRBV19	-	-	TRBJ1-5	TGTGCCAGTAGCCTCATGCGAGGGGGTGATCAGCCCCAGCATTTT	CASSLMRGGDQPQHF
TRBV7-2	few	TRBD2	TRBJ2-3	TGTGCCAGCAGCTTATGGGGTCTCTTTAGCGGGAGTGTCACAGATACGCAGTATTTT	CASSLWGLFSGSVTDTQYF
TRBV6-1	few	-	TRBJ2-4	TGTGCCAGCAGTTCTTCCGGGACAGCGGGAAACATTCAGTACTTC	CASSSSGTAGNIQYF
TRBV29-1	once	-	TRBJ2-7	TGCAGCGTTGAATGGGCTAGCGCACCCTACGAGCAGTACTTC	CSVEWASAPYEQYF
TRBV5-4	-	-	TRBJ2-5	TGTGCCAGCAGCTTTCCGGGGAGAGAGACCCAGTACTTC	CASSFPGRETQYF
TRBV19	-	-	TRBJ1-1	TGTGCCAGTAGTATAGATCCAGCCCTGAACACTGAAGCTTTCTTT	CASSIDPALNTEAFF
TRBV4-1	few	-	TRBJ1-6	TGCGCCAGCAGCCAAGTGGGCAGGCATTCACCCCTCCACTTT	CASSQVGRHSPLHF
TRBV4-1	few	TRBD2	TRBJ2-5	TGCGCCAGCAGCCCGGGGACTAGCGGGACCCTCCAAGAGACCCAGTACTTC	CASSPGTSGTLQETQYF
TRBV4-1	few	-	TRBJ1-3	TGCGCCAGCAGCCAAGATCCGGCAGGTCACTCTGGAAACACCATATATTTT	CASSQDPAGHSGNTIYF
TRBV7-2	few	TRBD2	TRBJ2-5	TGTGCCAGCAGCTTAGTGGGTAGCGGGCCTCAAGAGACCCAGTACTTC	CASSLVGSGPQETQYF
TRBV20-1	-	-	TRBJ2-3	TGCAGTGCTAGAGATGACAGCGGCACAGATACGCAGTATTTT	CSARDDSGTDTQYF
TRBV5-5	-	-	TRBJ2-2	TGTGCCAGCAGTCTTACAGCGGTCGGGGAGCTGTTTTTT	CASSLTAVGELFF
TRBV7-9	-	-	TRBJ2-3	TGTGCCAGCAACTGGAAGGATACGCAGTATTTT	CASNWKDTQYF
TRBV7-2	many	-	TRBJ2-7	TGTGCCAGCAGCTTATCCTTCGAGACTCACTACGAGCAGTACTTC	CASSLSFETHYEQYF
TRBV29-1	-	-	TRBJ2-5	TGCAGCGTTGCTGGGAGGGAGACCCAGTACTTC	CSVAGRETQYF
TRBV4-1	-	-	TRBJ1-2	TGCGCCAGCAGCCAAGATGTCGGGAGAATTTATGGCTACACCTTC	CASSQDVGRIYGYTF
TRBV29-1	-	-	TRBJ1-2	TGCAGCGTTGAAGTATTCCTTGGGGAAGTCTATGGCTACACCTTC	CSVEVFLGEVYGYTF
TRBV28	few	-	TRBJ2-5	TGTGCCAGCAGTTTACAGGGGATGGTGGAGACCCAGTACTTC	CASSLQGMVETQYF